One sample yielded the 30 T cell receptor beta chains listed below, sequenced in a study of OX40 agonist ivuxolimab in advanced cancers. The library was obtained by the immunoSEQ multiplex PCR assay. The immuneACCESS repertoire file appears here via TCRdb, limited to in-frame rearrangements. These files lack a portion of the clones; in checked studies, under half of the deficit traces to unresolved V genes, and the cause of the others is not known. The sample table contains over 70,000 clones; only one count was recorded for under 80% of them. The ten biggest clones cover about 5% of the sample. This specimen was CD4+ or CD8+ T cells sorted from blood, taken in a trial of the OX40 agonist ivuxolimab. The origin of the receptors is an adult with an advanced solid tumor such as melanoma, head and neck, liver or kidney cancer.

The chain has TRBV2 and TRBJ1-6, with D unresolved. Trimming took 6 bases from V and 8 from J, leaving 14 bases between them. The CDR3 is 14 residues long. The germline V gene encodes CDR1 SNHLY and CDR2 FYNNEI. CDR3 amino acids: CASSKGYGDSPLHF. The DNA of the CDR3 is TGTGCCAGCAGCAAAGGTTATGGCGATTCACCCCTCCACTTT.

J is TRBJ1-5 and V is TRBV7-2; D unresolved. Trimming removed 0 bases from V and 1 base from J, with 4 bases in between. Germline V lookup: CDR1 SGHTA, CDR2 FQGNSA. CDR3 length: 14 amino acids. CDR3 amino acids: CASSLATSNQPQHF. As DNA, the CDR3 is TGTGCCAGCAGCTTAGCCACCAGCAATCAGCCCCAGCATTTT.

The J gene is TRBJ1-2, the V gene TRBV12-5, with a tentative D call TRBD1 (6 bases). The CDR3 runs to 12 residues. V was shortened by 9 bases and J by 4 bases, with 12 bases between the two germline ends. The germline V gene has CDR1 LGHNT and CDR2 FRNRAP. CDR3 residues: CARLQGTYGYTF. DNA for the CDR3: TGTGCTAGACTACAGGGTACCTATGGCTACACCTTC.

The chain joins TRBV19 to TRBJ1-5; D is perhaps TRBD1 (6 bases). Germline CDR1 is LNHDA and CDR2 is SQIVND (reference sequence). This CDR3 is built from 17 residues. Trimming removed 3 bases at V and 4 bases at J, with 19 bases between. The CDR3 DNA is TGTGCCAGTAGTATGTCGGATGGGGGGCGCAGGAATCAGCCCCAGCATTTT. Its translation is CASSMSDGGRRNQPQHF.

This CDR3 reads CASRTPLAGVNTGELFF. CDR3 nucleotide sequence: TGTGCCAGCAGAACCCCACTAGCGGGGGTAAACACCGGGGAGCTGTTTTTT. The chain joins TRBV7-9 to TRBJ2-2; 11 bases fit TRBD2. Per the germline V gene, CDR1 is SEHNR and CDR2 is FQNEAQ (reference sequence). The junction had 8 bases not matched to a gene; V was cut back by 6 bases and J by 2 bases. This CDR3 region has 17 residues.

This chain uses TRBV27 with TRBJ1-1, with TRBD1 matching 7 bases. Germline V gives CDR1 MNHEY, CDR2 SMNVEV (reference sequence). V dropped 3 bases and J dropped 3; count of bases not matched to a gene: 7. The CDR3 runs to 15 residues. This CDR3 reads CASSFGTATYTEAFF. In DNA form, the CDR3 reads TGTGCCAGCAGTTTCGGGACAGCAACTTACACTGAAGCTTTCTTT.

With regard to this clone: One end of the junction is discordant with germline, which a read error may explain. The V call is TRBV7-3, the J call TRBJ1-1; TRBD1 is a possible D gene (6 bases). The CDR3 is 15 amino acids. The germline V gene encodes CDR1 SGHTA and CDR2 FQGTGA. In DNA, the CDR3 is TGTGCCAGCAGCTTTGCTGGGGGCATGAAGACTGAAGCTTTCTTT. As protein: CASSFAGGMKTEAFF.

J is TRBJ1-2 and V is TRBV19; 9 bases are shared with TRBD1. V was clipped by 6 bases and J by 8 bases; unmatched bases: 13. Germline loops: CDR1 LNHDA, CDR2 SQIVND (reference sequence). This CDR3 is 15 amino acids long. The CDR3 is CASRLTGGEPFGYTF. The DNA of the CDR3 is TGTGCCAGTAGGCTGACAGGGGGTGAACCATTCGGCTACACCTTC.

The CDR3 DNA follows: TGTGCCACCGAGCGGGAGGTATACAATGAGCAGTTCTTC. It codes for CATEREVYNEQFF. The V call is TRBV7-9, the J call TRBJ2-1; 9 bases align to TRBD2. The CDR3 has 13 amino acids. Looked up from germline, CDR1 is SEHNR and CDR2 is FQNEAQ (reference sequence). Unmatched junction bases numbered 5, after V lost 10 bases and J lost 4 bases.

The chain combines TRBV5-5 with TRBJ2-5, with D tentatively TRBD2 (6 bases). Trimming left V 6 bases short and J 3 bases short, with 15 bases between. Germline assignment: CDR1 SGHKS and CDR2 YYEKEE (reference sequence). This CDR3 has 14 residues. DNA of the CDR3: TGTGCCAGCATTCTCTGGGCGGGGAAAGAGACCCAGTACTTC. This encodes CASILWAGKETQYF.

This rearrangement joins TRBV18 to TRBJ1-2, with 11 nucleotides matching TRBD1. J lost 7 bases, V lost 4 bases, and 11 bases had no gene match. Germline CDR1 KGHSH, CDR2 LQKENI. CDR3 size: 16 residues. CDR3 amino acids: CASSQGQGAFWAGYTF. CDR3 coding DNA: TGTGCCAGCTCACAAGGACAGGGGGCGTTCTGGGCTGGCTACACCTTC.

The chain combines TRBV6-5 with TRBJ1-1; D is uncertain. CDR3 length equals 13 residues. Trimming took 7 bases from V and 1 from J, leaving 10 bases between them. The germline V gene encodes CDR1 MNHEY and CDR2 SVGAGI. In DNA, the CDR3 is TGTGCCAGCAAGGGTATTGGGAACACTGAAGCTTTCTTT. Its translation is CASKGIGNTEAFF.

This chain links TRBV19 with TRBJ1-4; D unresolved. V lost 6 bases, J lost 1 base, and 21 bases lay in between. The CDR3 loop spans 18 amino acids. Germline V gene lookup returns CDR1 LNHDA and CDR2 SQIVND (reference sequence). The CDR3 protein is CASSFGVQRRLTNEKLFF. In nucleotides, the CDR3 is TGTGCCAGTAGCTTTGGGGTACAACGGCGGCTAACTAATGAAAAACTGTTTTTT.

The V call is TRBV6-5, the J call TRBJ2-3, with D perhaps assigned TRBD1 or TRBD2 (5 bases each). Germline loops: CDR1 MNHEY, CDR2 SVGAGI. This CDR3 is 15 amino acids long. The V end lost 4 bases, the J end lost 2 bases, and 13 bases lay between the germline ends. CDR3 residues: CASSSLGVPTDTQYF. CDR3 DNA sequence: TGTGCCAGCAGTTCGCTGGGGGTCCCCACAGATACGCAGTATTTT.

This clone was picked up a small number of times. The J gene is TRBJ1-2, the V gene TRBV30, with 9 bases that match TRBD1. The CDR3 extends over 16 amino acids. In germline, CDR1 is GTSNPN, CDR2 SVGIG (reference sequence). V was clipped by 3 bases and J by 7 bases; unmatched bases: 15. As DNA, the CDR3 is TGTGCCTGGAGACCCAAGACAGGGGGGTTAGGGGGTGGCTACACCTTC. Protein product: CAWRPKTGGLGGGYTF.

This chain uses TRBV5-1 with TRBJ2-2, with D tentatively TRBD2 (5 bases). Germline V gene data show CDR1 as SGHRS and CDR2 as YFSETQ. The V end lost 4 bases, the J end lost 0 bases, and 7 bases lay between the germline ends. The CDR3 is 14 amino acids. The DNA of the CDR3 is TGCGCCAGCAGCAGGGAGCCGAACACCGGGGAGCTGTTTTTT. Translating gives CASSREPNTGELFF.

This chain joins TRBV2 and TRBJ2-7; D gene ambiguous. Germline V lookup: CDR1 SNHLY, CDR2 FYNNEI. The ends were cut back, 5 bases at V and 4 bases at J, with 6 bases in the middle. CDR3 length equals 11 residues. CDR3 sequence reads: CASSRRYEQYF. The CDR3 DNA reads TGTGCCAGCAGTAGACGGTACGAGCAGTACTTC.

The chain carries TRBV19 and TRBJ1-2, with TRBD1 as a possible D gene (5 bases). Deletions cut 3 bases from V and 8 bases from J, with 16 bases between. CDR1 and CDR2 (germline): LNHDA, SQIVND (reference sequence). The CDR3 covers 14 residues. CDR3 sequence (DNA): TGTGCCAGTAGTATGGGGACGAGGGCTTGGGGCTACACCTTC. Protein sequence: CASSMGTRAWGYTF.

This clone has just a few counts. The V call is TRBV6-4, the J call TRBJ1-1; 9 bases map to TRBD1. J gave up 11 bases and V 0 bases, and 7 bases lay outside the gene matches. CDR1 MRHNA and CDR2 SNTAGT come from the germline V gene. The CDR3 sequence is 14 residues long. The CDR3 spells CASSDSSTGGRAFF. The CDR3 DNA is TGTGCCAGCAGTGACTCGTCCACAGGGGGCAGGGCTTTCTTT.

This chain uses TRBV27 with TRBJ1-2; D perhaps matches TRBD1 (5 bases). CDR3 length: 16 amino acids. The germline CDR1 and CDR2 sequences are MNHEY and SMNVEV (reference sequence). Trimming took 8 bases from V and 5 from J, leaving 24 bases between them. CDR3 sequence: CASSLSEGPLFYGYTF. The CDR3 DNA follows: TGTGCCAGCTCTTTATCGGAGGGACCCCTCTTTTATGGCTACACCTTC.

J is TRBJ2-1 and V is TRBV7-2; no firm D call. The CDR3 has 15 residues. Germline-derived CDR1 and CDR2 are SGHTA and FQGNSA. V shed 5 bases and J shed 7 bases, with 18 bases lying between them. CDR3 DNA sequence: TGTGCCAGCAGCACAACACGTACCCGTGGGAATGAGCAGTTCTTC. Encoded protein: CASSTTRTRGNEQFF.

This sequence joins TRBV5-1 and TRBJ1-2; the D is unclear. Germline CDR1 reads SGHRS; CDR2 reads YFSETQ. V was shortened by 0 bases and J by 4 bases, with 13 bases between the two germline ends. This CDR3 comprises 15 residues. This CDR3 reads CASSLEGSTAYGYTF. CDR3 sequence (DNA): TGCGCCAGCAGCTTGGAAGGCAGCACAGCCTATGGCTACACCTTC.

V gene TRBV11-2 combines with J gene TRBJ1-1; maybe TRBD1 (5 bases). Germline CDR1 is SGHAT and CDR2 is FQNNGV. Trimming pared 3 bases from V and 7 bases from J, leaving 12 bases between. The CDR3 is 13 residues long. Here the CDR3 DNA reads TGTGCCAGCAGCTTCGACAGCCGCCTTGAAGCTTTCTTT. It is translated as CASSFDSRLEAFF. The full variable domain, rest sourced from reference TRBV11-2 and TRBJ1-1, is EAGVAQSPRYKIIEKRQSVAFWCNPISGHATLYWYQQILGQGPKLLIQFQNNGVVDDSQLPKDRFSAERLKGVDSTLKIQPAKLEDSAVYLCASSFDSRLEAFFGQGTRLTVV.

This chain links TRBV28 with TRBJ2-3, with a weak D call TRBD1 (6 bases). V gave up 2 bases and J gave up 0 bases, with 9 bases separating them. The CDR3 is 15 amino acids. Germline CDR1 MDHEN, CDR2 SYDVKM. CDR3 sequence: CASSLGQGSTDTQYF. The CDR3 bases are TGTGCCAGCAGTTTAGGGCAGGGGAGCACAGATACGCAGTATTTT.

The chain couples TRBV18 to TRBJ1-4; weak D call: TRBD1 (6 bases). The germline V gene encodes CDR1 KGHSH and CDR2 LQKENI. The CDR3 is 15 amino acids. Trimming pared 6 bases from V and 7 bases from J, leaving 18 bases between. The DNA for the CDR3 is TGTGCCAGCTCCGACTTCCAGGGGTTGGGTGAAAAACTGTTTTTT. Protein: CASSDFQGLGEKLFF. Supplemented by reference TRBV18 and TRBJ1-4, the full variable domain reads NAGVMQNPRHLVRRRGQEARLRCSPMKGHSHVYWYRQLPEEGLKFMVYLQKENIIDESGMPKERFSAEFPKEGPSILRIQQVVRGDSAAYFCASSDFQGLGEKLFFGSGTQLSVL.

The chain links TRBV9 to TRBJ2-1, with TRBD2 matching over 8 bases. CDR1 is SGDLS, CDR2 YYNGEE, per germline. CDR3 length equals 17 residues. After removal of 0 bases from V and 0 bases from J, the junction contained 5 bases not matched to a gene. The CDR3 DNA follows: TGTGCCAGCAGCGTAGCAGCTAGCGGGTACTCCTACAATGAGCAGTTCTTC. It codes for CASSVAASGYSYNEQFF.

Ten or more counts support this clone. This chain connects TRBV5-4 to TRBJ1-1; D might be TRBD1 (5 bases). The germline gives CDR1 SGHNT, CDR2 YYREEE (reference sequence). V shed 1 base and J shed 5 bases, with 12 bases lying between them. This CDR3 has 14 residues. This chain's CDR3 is CASSLTQGRTEAFF. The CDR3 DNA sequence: TGTGCCAGCAGCTTGACCCAGGGAAGGACTGAAGCTTTCTTT.

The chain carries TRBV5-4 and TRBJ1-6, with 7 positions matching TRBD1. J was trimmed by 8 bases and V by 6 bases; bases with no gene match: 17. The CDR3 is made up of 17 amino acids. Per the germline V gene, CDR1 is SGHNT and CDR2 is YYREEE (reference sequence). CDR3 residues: CASTAGGTVGSDSPLHF. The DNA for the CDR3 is TGTGCCAGCACCGCGGGTGGGACAGTAGGTTCGGATTCACCCCTCCACTTT.

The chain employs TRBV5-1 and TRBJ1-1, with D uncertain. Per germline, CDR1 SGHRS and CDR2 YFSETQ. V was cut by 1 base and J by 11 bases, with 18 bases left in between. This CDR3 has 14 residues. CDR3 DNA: TGCGCCAGCAGCTTGTCCGCAGCCCATCCCTTGGCTTTCTTT. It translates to CASSLSAAHPLAFF.

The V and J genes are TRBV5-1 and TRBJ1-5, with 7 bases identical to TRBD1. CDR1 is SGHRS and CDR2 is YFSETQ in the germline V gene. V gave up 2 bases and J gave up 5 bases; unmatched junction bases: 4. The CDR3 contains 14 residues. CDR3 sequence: CASSFTGVDQPQHF. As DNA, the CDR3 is TGCGCCAGCAGCTTCACAGGGGTTGATCAGCCCCAGCATTTT.